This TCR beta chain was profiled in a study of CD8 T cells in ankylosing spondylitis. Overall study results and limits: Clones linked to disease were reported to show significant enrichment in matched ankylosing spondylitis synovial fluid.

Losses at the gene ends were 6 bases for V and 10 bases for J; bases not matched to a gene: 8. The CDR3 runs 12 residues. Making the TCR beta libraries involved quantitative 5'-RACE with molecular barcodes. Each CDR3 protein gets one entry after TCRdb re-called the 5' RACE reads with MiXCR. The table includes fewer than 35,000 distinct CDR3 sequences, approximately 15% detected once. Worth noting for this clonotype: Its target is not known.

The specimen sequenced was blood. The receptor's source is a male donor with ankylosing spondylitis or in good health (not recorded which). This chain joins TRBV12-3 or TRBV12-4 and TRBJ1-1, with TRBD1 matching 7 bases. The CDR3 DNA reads TGTGCCAGCAGACGGCAGGGGGTTGGAGCTTTCTTT. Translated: CASRRQGVGAFF.